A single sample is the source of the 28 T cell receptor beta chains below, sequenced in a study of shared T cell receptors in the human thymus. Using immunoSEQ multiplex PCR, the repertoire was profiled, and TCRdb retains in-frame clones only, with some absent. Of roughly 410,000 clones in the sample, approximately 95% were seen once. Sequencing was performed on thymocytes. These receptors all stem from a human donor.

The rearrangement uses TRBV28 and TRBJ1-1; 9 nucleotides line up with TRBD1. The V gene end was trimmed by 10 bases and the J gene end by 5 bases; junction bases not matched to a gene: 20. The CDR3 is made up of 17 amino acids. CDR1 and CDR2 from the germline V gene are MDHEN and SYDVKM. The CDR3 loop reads CATRSPWDREGVTEAFF. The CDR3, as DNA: TGTGCCACCCGATCCCCCTGGGACAGGGAGGGGGTAACTGAAGCTTTCTTT. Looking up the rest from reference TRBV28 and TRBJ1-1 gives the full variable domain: DVKVTQSSRYLVKRTGEKVFLECVQDMDHENMFWYRQDPGLGLRLIYFSYDVKMKEKGDIPEGYSVSREKKERFSLILESASTNQTSMYLCATRSPWDREGVTEAFFGQGTRLTVV.

The CDR3, as DNA: TGTGCCTCGACTAGCGGGGAGACCCAGTACTTC. This codes for CASTSGETQYF. The chain carries TRBV30 and TRBJ2-5, with 10 bases matching TRBD2. The trim removed 7 bases at V and 5 bases at J, leaving 1 base unmatched. Germline V gene data show CDR1 as GTSNPN and CDR2 as SVGIG (reference sequence). The CDR3 consists of 11 residues. The variable domain in full, with the rest retrieved from reference TRBV30 and TRBJ2-5, is SQTIHQWPATLVQPVGSPLSLECTVEGTSNPNLYWYRQAAGRGLQLLFYSVGIGQISSEVPQNLSASRPQDRQFILSSKKLLLSDSGFYLCASTSGETQYFGPGTRLLVL.

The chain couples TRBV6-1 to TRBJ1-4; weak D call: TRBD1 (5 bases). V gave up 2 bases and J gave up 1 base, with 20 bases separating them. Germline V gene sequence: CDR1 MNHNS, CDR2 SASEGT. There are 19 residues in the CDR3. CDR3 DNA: TGTGCCAGCAGTGAAAACGCGTGCGGAGGGGCTCAAACTAATGAAAAACTGTTTTTT. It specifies CASSENACGGAQTNEKLFF.

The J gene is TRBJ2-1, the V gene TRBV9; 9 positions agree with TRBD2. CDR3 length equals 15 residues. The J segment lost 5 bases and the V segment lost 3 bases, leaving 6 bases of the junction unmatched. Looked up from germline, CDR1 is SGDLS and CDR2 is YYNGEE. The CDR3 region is CASSATGTSHNEQFF. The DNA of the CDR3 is TGTGCCAGCAGCGCCACCGGGACTAGCCACAATGAGCAGTTCTTC. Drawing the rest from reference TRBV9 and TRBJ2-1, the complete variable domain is DSGVTQTPKHLITATGQRVTLRCSPRSGDLSVYWYQQSLDQGLQFLIQYYNGEERAKGNILERFSAQQFPDLHSELNLSSLELGDSALYFCASSATGTSHNEQFFGPGTRLTVL.

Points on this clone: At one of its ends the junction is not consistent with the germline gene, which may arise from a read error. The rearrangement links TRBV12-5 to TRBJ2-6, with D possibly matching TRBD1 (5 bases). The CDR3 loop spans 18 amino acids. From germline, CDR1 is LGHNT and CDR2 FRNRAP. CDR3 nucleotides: TGTGCTAGTGGTGATCTGTTTTTGCAGGACAAGTCGGGCCAACGTCCTGACTTC. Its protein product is CASGDLFLQDKSGQRPDF.

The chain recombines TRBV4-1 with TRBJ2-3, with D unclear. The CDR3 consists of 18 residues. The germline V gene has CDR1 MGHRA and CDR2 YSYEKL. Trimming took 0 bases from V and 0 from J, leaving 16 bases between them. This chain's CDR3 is CASSQDSGLFTSTDTQYF. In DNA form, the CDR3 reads TGCGCCAGCAGCCAAGATAGTGGGTTATTTACTAGCACAGATACGCAGTATTTT.

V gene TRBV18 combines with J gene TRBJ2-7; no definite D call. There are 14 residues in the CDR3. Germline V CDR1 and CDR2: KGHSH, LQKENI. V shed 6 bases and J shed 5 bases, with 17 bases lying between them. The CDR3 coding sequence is TGTGCCAGCTCTCTTTACCCGAAGGGCCACGAGCAGTACTTC. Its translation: CASSLYPKGHEQYF.

Here the CDR3 reads CASSLPHSRDRDGGSYEQYF. The CDR3 DNA reads as TGCGCCAGCAGCTTGCCCCATTCCCGGGACAGGGATGGTGGCTCCTACGAGCAGTACTTC. The chain carries TRBV5-1 and TRBJ2-7; 9 nucleotides line up with TRBD1. There are 20 residues in the CDR3. The ends lost 1 base at V and 0 bases at J; junction bases unmatched: 17. The germline gives CDR1 SGHRS, CDR2 YFSETQ.

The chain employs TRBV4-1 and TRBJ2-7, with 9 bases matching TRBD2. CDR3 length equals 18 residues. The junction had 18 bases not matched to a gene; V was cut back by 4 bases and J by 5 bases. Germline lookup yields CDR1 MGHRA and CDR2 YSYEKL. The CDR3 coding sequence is TGCGCCAGCAGCCGTAAGTCTCTAGCGGGATCCGACGGGGACGAGCAGTACTTC. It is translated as CASSRKSLAGSDGDEQYF.

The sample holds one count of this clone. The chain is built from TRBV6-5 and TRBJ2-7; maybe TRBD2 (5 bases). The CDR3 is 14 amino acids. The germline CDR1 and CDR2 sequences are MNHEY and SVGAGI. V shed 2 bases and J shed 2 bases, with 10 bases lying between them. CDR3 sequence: CASSYAGSAYEQYF. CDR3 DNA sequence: TGTGCCAGCAGTTACGCGGGCAGCGCCTACGAGCAGTACTTC.

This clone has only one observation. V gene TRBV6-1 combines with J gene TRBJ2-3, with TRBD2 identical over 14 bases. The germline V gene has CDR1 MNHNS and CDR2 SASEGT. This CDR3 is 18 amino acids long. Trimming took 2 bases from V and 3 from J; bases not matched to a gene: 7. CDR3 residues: CASSEQGTSGSGTDTQYF. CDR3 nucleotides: TGTGCCAGCAGTGAACAAGGGACTAGCGGGAGCGGGACAGATACGCAGTATTTT.

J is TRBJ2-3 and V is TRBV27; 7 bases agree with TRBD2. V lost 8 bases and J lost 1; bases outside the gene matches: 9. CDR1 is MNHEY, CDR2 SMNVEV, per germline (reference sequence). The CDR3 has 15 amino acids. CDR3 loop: CASGIGGRGTDTQYF. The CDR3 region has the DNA TGTGCCAGCGGTATTGGGGGGAGGGGCACAGATACGCAGTATTTT.

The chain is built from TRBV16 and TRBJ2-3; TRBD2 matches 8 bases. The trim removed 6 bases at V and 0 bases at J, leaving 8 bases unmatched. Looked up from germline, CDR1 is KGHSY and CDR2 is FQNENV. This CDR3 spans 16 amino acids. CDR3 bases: TGTGCCAGCAGTCACTTTAGCGGGGCAAGCACAGATACGCAGTATTTT. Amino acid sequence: CASSHFSGASTDTQYF.

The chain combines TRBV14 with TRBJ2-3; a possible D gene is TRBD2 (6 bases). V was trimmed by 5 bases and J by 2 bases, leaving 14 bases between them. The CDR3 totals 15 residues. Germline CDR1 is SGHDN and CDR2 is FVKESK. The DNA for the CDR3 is TGTGCCAGCAGCAAAAGCGGACTACACACAGATACGCAGTATTTT. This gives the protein CASSKSGLHTDTQYF.

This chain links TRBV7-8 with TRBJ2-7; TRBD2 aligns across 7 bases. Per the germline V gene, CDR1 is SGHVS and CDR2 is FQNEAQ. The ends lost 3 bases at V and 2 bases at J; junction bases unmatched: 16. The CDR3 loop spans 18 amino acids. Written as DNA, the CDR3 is TGTGCCAGCAGCTTCGCCGTTTCTAGGTGGCGGGAGACCTACGAGCAGTACTTC. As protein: CASSFAVSRWRETYEQYF.

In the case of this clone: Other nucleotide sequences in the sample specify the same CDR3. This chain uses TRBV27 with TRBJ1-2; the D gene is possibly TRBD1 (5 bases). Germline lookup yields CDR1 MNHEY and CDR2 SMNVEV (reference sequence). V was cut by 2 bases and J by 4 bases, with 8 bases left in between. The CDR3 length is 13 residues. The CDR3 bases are TGTGCCAGCAGTTTAAGCGGGGGCTATGGCTACACCTTC. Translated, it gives CASSLSGGYGYTF.

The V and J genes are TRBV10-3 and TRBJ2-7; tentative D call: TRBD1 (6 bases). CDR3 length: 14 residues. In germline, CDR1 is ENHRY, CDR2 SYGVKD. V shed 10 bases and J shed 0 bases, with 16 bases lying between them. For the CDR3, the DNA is TGTGCCACTAGGACAGACCCGATCTCCTACGAGCAGTACTTC. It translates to CATRTDPISYEQYF.

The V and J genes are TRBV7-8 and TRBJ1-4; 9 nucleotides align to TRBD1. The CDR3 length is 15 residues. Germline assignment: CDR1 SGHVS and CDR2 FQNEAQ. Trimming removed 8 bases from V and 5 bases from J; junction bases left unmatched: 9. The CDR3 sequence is CASSGVGTGNEKLFF. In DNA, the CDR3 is TGTGCCAGCTCTGGTGTTGGGACAGGGAATGAAAAACTGTTTTTT.

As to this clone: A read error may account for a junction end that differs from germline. This chain's CDR3 is CDTSRASPTSLSSTDTQYF. CDR3 in DNA: TGTGACACCAGCAGAGCCTCCCCCACTAGCCTCTCTAGCACAGATACGCAGTATTTT. This chain joins TRBV15 and TRBJ2-3; a weak D match, TRBD2 (6 bases). The CDR3 has 19 residues. Germline CDR1 reads LNHNV; CDR2 reads YYDKDF (reference sequence).

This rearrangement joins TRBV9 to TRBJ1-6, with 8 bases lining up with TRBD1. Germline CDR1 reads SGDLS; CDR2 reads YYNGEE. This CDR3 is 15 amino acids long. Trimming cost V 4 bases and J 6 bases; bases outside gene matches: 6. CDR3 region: CASSTRTGFNSPLHF. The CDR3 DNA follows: TGTGCCAGCAGCACCCGGACAGGGTTTAATTCACCCCTCCACTTT.

The CDR3 region has the DNA TGTGCCAGCATCCAGAGCGCCCCAAGGGGGGGCAATGAGCAGTTCTTC. As protein: CASIQSAPRGGNEQFF. V is TRBV7-9 and J is TRBJ2-1, with D possibly being TRBD2 (7 bases). The V end lost 7 bases, the J end lost 6 bases, and 22 bases lay between the germline ends. From germline, CDR1 is SEHNR and CDR2 FQNEAQ (reference sequence). The CDR3 contains 16 residues.

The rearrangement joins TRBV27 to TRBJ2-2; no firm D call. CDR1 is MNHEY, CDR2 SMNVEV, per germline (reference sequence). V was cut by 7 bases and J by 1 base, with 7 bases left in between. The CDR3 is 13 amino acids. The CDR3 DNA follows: TGTGCCAGCATTATAGAGAACACCGGGGAGCTGTTTTTT. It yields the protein CASIIENTGELFF.

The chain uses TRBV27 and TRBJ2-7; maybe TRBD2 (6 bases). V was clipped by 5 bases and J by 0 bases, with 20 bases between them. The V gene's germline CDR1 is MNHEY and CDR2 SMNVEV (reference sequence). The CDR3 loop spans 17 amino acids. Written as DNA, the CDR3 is TGTGCCAGCAGTGTCGGGAGTCCCGCCGTAGGCTCCTACGAGCAGTACTTC. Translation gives CASSVGSPAVGSYEQYF.

The DNA for the CDR3 is TGCGCCAGCAGCCAACCACCGGGACTAGAAGCTGGTCATGAGCAGTTCTTC. Protein: CASSQPPGLEAGHEQFF. The V and J genes are TRBV4-3 and TRBJ2-1; 8 positions agree with TRBD2. With 2 bases clipped from V and 8 bases from J, the junction kept 14 bases outside the gene matches. Germline-derived CDR1 and CDR2 are LGHNA and YSLEER. The CDR3 extends over 17 amino acids.

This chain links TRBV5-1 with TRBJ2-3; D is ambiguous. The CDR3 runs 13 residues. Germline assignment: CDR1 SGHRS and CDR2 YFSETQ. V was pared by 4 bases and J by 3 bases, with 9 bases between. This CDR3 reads CASSGNGTDTQYF. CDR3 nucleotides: TGCGCCAGCAGCGGTAACGGGACAGATACGCAGTATTTT.

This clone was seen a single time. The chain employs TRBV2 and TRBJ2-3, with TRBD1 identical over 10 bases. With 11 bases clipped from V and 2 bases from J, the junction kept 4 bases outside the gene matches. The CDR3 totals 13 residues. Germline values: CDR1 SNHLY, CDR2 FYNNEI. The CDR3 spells CAVGQGYTDTQYF. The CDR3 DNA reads TGTGCCGTGGGACAGGGGTACACAGATACGCAGTATTTT.

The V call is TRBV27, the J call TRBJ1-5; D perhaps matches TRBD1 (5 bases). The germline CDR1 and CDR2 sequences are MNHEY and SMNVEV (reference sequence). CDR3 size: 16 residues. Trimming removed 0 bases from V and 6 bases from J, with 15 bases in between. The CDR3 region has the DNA TGTGCCAGCAGTTTATCGGGGGATGTAGGTTTTCAGCCCCAGCATTTT. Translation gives CASSLSGDVGFQPQHF.

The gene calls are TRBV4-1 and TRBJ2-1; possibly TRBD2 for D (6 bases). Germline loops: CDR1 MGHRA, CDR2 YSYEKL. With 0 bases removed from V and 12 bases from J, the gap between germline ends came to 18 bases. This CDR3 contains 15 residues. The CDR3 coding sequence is TGCGCCAGCAGCCAAGACGGACTACCAAATCAGATGCAGTTCTTC. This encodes CASSQDGLPNQMQFF.